Listed below are T cell receptor beta chains from one sample, sequenced in a study of T cell repertoires in cytomegalovirus infection. In TCRdb, the reads were re-called with MiXCR into one record per CDR3 protein. The table has 700,000 to 850,000 distinct CDR3 sequences, 32% seen once. Their antigens are not known. The sequenced sample was cultured CD8+ T cells from PBMCs, obtained from culture after CMV antigen stimulation. Receptor source: a human donor in good health (CMV status not recorded). Some clones in this sample may be carry-over from other donors' samples. CDR3s include the opening cysteine and the closing phenylalanine or tryptophan. D genes are given only for firm matches. The size field is filled for only some rows; it gives once, few, many or a size class.

clone_size,v_call,j_call,d_call,cdr3_nt,cdr3_aa
many,TRBV7-2,TRBJ2-4,TRBD1,TGTGCCAGCAGCGGCACGACAGGGGGCGGAACGGTTTCCAAAAACATTCAGTACTTC,CASSGTTGGGTVSKNIQYF
.,TRBV7-9,TRBJ1-1,TRBD1,TGTGCCAGCAGCTTAACGGACAGGATAGGACAAGCTTTCTTT,CASSLTDRIGQAFF
.,TRBV11-2,TRBJ2-1,TRBD1,TGTGCCAGCAGCCCCCCTCGTGGACAGGGTCGGGAGCAGTTCTTC,CASSPPRGQGREQFF
.,TRBV3-1,TRBJ2-3,TRBD2,TGTGCCAGCAGCCAGGGACTAGCGGGGGGGCTCATCACAGATACGCAGTATTTT,CASSQGLAGGLITDTQYF
.,TRBV6-2/TRBV6-3,TRBJ1-3,.,TGTGCCAGCCACCCTGGGACATCCTACGCGGGGGACACCATATATTTT,CASHPGTSYAGDTIYF
few,TRBV19,TRBJ1-5,.,TGTGCCAGTAGTATTCCGGGAGTCCGCAATCAGCCCCAGCATTTT,CASSIPGVRNQPQHF
.,TRBV7-9,TRBJ1-1,TRBD1,TGTGCCAGCAGCTCAGGGGGTAATATGGGGGAAGCTTTCTTT,CASSSGGNMGEAFF
.,TRBV24-1,TRBJ2-1,TRBD1,TGTGCCACCAGTAACCTCAGGGGGCTCTCCAATGAGCAGTTCTTC,CATSNLRGLSNEQFF
few,TRBV14,TRBJ2-7,.,TGTGCCAGCAGCCTGATACAGGGACATCCCTACGAGCAGTACTTC,CASSLIQGHPYEQYF
.,TRBV6-5,TRBJ1-1,.,TGTGCCAGCAGTTTGACAGCGGAGGCTGAAGCTTTCTTT,CASSLTAEAEAFF
few,TRBV7-9,TRBJ1-1,TRBD1,TGTGCCAGCACCCTCGAGGGGGCCACTGAAGCTTTCTTT,CASTLEGATEAFF
few,TRBV6-5,TRBJ2-2,.,TGTGCCAGCAGTTATGAGGGAGCCGACACCGGGGAGCTGTTTTTT,CASSYEGADTGELFF
few,TRBV7-9,TRBJ1-6,.,TGTGCCAGCAGCTCCCCGGGAAACGGGGCTAATTCACCCCTCCACTTT,CASSSPGNGANSPLHF
.,TRBV7-6,TRBJ2-5,TRBD1,TGTGCCAGCAGTTGGGACAGGGGGGAGACCCAGTACTTC,CASSWDRGETQYF
.,TRBV11-2,TRBJ2-5,TRBD1,TGTGCCAGCAGCTCGACCGGACAGGGGGCTACCCAGTACTTC,CASSSTGQGATQYF
many,TRBV7-6,TRBJ2-5,TRBD2,TGTGCCAGCAGCTTAGGTCCAGCGGGGGGCCTACAGTACCAAGAGACCCAGTACTTC,CASSLGPAGGLQYQETQYF
once,TRBV25-1,TRBJ1-6,.,TGTGCCAGCAGTGAATCCGCCTCGGTGGTTAATTCACCCCTCCACTTT,CASSESASVVNSPLHF
few,TRBV20-1,TRBJ2-6,.,TGCAGTGCTCGCTGGGCAGATCAATACGTCCTGACTTTC,CSARWADQYVLTF
.,TRBV12-3/TRBV12-4,TRBJ2-3,.,TGTGCCAGCACTCTCGACTGGAACGGCATAGATACGCAGTATTTT,CASTLDWNGIDTQYF
many,TRBV20-1,TRBJ2-7,.,TGCAGTGCTAGAGATCCTCTCGGGACACATTCCTACGAGCAGTACTTC,CSARDPLGTHSYEQYF
.,TRBV10-2,TRBJ2-3,TRBD1,TGCGCCAGCTCGAAGACAGGGGGCGGCACAGATACGCAGTATTTT,CASSKTGGGTDTQYF
few,TRBV12-5,TRBJ2-2,.,TGTGCTAGTGAAAAGACCTTTCCCCCCGGGGAGCTGTTTTTT,CASEKTFPPGELFF
.,TRBV10-2,TRBJ2-7,TRBD2,TGCGCCAGCAGTGAGTACGGAGCTAGCGGTTTCTCCTACGAGCAGTACTTC,CASSEYGASGFSYEQYF
few,TRBV19,TRBJ1-2,.,TGTGCCTCACTCGAGGGAAGGGGAACGTATGGCTACACCTTC,CASLEGRGTYGYTF
.,TRBV10-3,TRBJ2-2,TRBD1,TGTGCCATCAGCACATCTACAGGGGGCCAAGTCACCGGGGAGCTGTTTTTT,CAISTSTGGQVTGELFF
.,TRBV20-1,TRBJ2-1,.,TGCAGTGCTAGAGATTGGAACCAAAAGTCCTACAATGAGCAGTTCTTC,CSARDWNQKSYNEQFF
.,TRBV27,TRBJ2-7,.,TGTGCCAGCAGTTTCCTCCATACAGGGTGGTCCTACGAGCAGTACTTC,CASSFLHTGWSYEQYF
.,TRBV29-1,TRBJ1-1,TRBD1,TGCAGCGTCCGGGACAGGATGGAAGCTTTCTTT,CSVRDRMEAFF
.,TRBV6-5,TRBJ2-5,.,TGTGCCAGCAGTTACGGTCACAGCGTAGAGACCCAGTACTTC,CASSYGHSVETQYF
many,TRBV7-2,TRBJ2-7,.,TGTGCCAGCAGCTTCGACAACAGGGCCGAGCAGTACTTC,CASSFDNRAEQYF
.,TRBV28,TRBJ1-6,.,TGTGCCAGCAGCGGTGGCGGGCTTCGTTCACCCCTCCACTTT,CASSGGGLRSPLHF
.,TRBV10-3,TRBJ2-6,.,TGTGCCATCAGACAAGCTCTACAGGCCAACGTCCTGACTTTC,CAIRQALQANVLTF
.,TRBV12-3/TRBV12-4,TRBJ1-1,TRBD1,TGTGCCAGCAGGGACAGGGGGCTTACTGAAGCTTTCTTT,CASRDRGLTEAFF
few,TRBV6-5,TRBJ2-5,.,TGTGCCAGCAGTTTCAACCCTTATTACCAAGAGACCCAGTACTTC,CASSFNPYYQETQYF